This T cell receptor beta chain was recorded in a study of OX40 agonist ivuxolimab in advanced cancers. Turning to the study itself: An anti-OX40 (CD134) antibody with agonistic activity, ivuxolimab, was administered to patients. Patients receiving dose escalation had hepatocellular carcinoma, melanoma, renal cell or head and neck cancer. Ivuxolimab, which patients received intravenously every 2 weeks, was dosed at 0.01 to 10 mg/kg. General observations from the study: Antigen specificity remained undetermined for the expanded peripheral T cells.

Turning to this clone: Its antigen is unknown.

The protocol was immunoSEQ multiplex PCR, while the TCRdb copy is restricted to in-frame clones and leaves out a portion. Of tens of thousands of clones in the sample, 80% to 90% were seen once. In germline, CDR1 is MRHNA, CDR2 SNTAGT. V was cut by 4 bases and J by 5 bases, with 5 bases left in between. CDR3 length: 12 amino acids. The sequence derives from an adult with an advanced solid tumor such as melanoma, head and neck, liver or kidney cancer. The material sequenced was CD4+ or CD8+ T cells sorted from blood, taken in a trial of the OX40 agonist ivuxolimab. The rearrangement uses TRBV6-4 and TRBJ2-2; weak D call: TRBD1 (5 bases). CDR3 sequence reads: CASSAGTGELFF. As DNA, the CDR3 is TGTGCCAGCAGTGCAGGGACCGGGGAGCTGTTTTTT.